The clone carrying this T cell receptor beta chain has a count of ten or more. The antigen is undetermined. It was genomic DNA that served as the template for profiling TCR beta VDJ and CDR3. Each CDR3 protein is one row after TCRdb ran MiXCR on the reads. The sample shows about 190,000 distinct CDR3 sequences, 54% of them seen only once. This sample was taken from a study of CD8+CD57+ T cells in acquired aplastic anemia. Study background: Each DNA sample taken from sorted CD4+ and CD8+ cells came to about 3.2 ug on average. Among healthy donors, CD4+ cells averaged about 9.9 million reads.

Findings and caveats of the study: Simpson's diversity of CD8+ cells was not significantly different in patients compared with controls. Sharing between patients and controls was observed for twenty-nine CD8+ CDR3 sequences.

Germline CDR1 is LNHDA and CDR2 is SQIVND (reference sequence). The CDR3 spans 15 residues. J gave up 4 bases and V 6 bases, and 7 bases lay outside the gene matches. This chain uses TRBV19 with TRBJ1-5; 9 bases are shared with TRBD1. This receptor was identified in a human donor in good health, serving as a control. Material for sequencing was sorted CD4+, CD8+, or CD8+CD57+ T cells (not recorded which) from PBMCs. The CDR3 DNA sequence: TGTGCCAGTAGAGCTACAGGGGGCGAAAATCAGCCCCAGCATTTT. Translated, it gives CASRATGGENQPQHF.